This TCR beta chain was recovered during a study of T cells in Graves' hyperthyroidism and ophthalmopathy. This clonotype has at least ten counts. The CDR3 is made up of 14 amino acids. Germline V gene sequence: CDR1 SGHAT, CDR2 FQNNGV. The trim removed 5 bases at V and 3 bases at J, leaving 3 bases unmatched. The CDR3 regions of TCR beta were amplified from RNA transcripts. The study used the HTBI primer set for a first-round RT-PCR of the TCR CDR3. TCRdb reprocessed the multiplex PCR reads via MiXCR and lists one record per CDR3 protein. Of about 510,000 distinct CDR3 sequences in the sample, 14% were seen once. Diagnostic decisions used clinical symptoms, serum thyroxine and TRAb, thyroid ultrasound and orbital computed tomography.

The clonotype was recovered from a woman in her thirties or forties with Graves' hyperthyroidism. The rearrangement uses TRBV11-2 and TRBJ2-5; 10 bases agree with TRBD1. The sequenced sample was blood. The CDR3 reads CASSPGQGEETQYF. The CDR3 DNA follows: TGTGCCAGCAGCCCAGGACAGGGGGAAGAGACCCAGTACTTC.